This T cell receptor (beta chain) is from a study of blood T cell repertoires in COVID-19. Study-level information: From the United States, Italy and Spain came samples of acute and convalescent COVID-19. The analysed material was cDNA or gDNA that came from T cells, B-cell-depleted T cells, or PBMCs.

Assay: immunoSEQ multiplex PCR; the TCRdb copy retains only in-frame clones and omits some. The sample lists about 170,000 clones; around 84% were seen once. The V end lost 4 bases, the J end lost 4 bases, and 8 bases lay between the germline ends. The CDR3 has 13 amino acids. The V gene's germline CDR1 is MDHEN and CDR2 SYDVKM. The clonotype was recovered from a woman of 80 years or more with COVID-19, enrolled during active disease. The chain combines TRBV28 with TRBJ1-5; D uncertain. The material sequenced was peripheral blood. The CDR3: CASSSDLNQPQHF. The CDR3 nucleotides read TGTGCCAGCAGTTCGGACTTAAATCAGCCCCAGCATTTT.